Below are 29 T cell receptor beta chains sequenced from a single sample in a study of neoadjuvant anti-PD-1 for oral cavity cancer (dated by TCRdb to the early 2020s). The sample's time point, from its label and the paper: before neoadjuvant nivolumab. Receptors were amplified or captured by the immunoSEQ multiplex PCR assay. The clones in this table, taken by TCRdb from immuneACCESS, are in-frame only. Not every clone is retained; where verified, under half of the shortfall comes from an unresolved V gene, and the cause of the rest is unknown. The sample records some 71,000 clones, around 80% of which are singletons. About 3.4% of the sample lies in the top ten. The specimen was PBMCs, collected before nivolumab (anti-PD-1) treatment. The origin of the receptors is a person between 40 and 85 years old with oral cavity squamous cell carcinoma.

The chain is built from TRBV30 and TRBJ1-1; a weak D match, TRBD1 (6 bases). Trimming left V 6 bases short and J 2 bases short, with 10 bases between. The V gene's germline CDR1 is GTSNPN and CDR2 SVGIG (reference sequence). The CDR3 length is 12 residues. In nucleotides, the CDR3 is TGTGCCTGCGAGGGGGTTAACACTGAAGCTTTCTTT. Its protein product is CACEGVNTEAFF.

The chain has TRBV2 and TRBJ1-2; no firm D call. Deletions cut 6 bases from V and 4 bases from J, with 6 bases between. This CDR3 has 11 amino acids. CDR1 is SNHLY, CDR2 FYNNEI, per germline. In nucleotides, the CDR3 is TGTGCCAGCAGATATTCCTATGGCTACACCTTC. Translating it yields CASRYSYGYTF. Based on the CDR3 plus reference TRBV2 and TRBJ1-2, the full variable domain is EPEVTQTPSHQVTQMGQEVILRCVPISNHLYFYWYRQILGQKVEFLVSFYNNEISEKSEIFDDQFSVERPDGSNFTLKIRSTKLEDSAMYFCASRYSYGYTFGSGTRLTVV.

The chain recombines TRBV4-1 with TRBJ1-1, with D possibly matching TRBD1 (6 bases). CDR1 and CDR2 (germline): MGHRA, YSYEKL. The CDR3 runs to 17 residues. Trimming pared 4 bases from V and 0 bases from J, leaving 18 bases between. CDR3 protein: CASSLREGQTMNTEAFF. The CDR3 DNA sequence: TGCGCCAGCAGCCTTAGGGAAGGACAGACCATGAACACTGAAGCTTTCTTT.

V usage is TRBV5-1 and J usage is TRBJ1-1; possibly TRBD1 for D (5 bases). The length of the CDR3 is 14 residues. V was cut by 3 bases and J by 1 base, with 10 bases left in between. The V gene's germline CDR1 is SGHRS and CDR2 YFSETQ. The CDR3 DNA follows: TGCGCCAGCAGCTCGTCAGGGACGAACACTGAAGCTTTCTTT. Translated, it gives CASSSSGTNTEAFF.

The gene calls are TRBV5-4 and TRBJ1-2; tentatively, D is TRBD1 (6 bases). This CDR3 region has 16 residues. Trimming took 0 bases from V and 4 from J, leaving 16 bases between them. CDR1 and CDR2 (germline): SGHNT, YYREEE (reference sequence). The CDR3 bases are TGTGCCAGCAGCTTGGCCGGCTCGGGAGGGGGCTATGGCTACACCTTC. Protein product: CASSLAGSGGGYGYTF. Filled out from reference TRBV5-4 and TRBJ1-2, the complete variable domain reads ETGVTQSPTHLIKTRGQQVTLRCSSQSGHNTVSWYQQALGQGPQFIFQYYREEENGRGNFPPRFSGLQFPNYSSELNVNALELDDSALYLCASSLAGSGGGYGYTFGSGTRLTVV.

This clone was observed a single time. The chain uses TRBV6-5 and TRBJ1-2, with D unresolved. Trimming took off 2 bases at V and 0 bases at J, with 7 bases between the two ends. The CDR3 runs 14 residues. The germline CDR1 and CDR2 sequences are MNHEY and SVGAGI. The CDR3 sequence: CASSYGLANYGYTF. CDR3 sequence (DNA): TGTGCCAGCAGTTACGGCTTAGCTAACTATGGCTACACCTTC.

The chain employs TRBV4-2 and TRBJ1-2; 10 nucleotides line up with TRBD1. V lost 4 bases and J lost 3; bases outside the gene matches: 5. Germline V CDR1 and CDR2: LGHNA, YNFKEQ. The CDR3 is 15 amino acids. The CDR3 DNA follows: TGTGCCAGCAGCCCCCGGGACAGGGGAGACTATGGCTACACCTTC. Protein: CASSPRDRGDYGYTF.

The CDR3 DNA follows: TGTGCCACCAGCAGAGATTATAGTGGGACAGGGACTGAAGCTTTCTTT. Translation gives CATSRDYSGTGTEAFF. V and J are TRBV15 and TRBJ1-1; 9 nucleotides line up with TRBD1. Germline V gene sequence: CDR1 LNHNV, CDR2 YYDKDF (reference sequence). Unmatched junction bases numbered 7, after V lost 0 bases and J lost 5 bases. This CDR3 has 16 amino acids.

The gene calls are TRBV4-1 and TRBJ1-2; D remains ambiguous. Germline V lookup: CDR1 MGHRA, CDR2 YSYEKL. The germline V and J ends were trimmed by 2 bases and 2 bases, with 30 bases remaining between them. This CDR3 is built from 21 residues. The chain's CDR3 is CASSQFLPTNRNFLGNYGYTF. CDR3 in DNA: TGCGCCAGCAGCCAATTCCTCCCGACAAACCGAAATTTTCTGGGGAACTATGGCTACACCTTC.

This sequence joins TRBV5-1 and TRBJ2-1, with TRBD2 matching over 11 bases. Germline V lookup: CDR1 SGHRS, CDR2 YFSETQ. The CDR3 totals 16 residues. Trimming removed 3 bases from V and 2 bases from J; junction bases left unmatched: 4. This CDR3 is CASSSQTSGAYNEQFF. The CDR3 DNA sequence: TGCGCCAGCAGCTCTCAGACTAGCGGGGCCTACAATGAGCAGTTCTTC.

The chain joins TRBV7-3 to TRBJ1-2; 7 bases fit TRBD1. The J segment lost 8 bases and the V segment lost 5 bases, leaving 14 bases of the junction unmatched. Per germline, CDR1 SGHTA and CDR2 FQGTGA. The CDR3 covers 15 residues. Written as DNA, the CDR3 is TGTGCCAGCAGCCCTAACGATCCCGGCAGGGGGGGCTACACCTTC. This encodes CASSPNDPGRGGYTF.

The rearrangement uses TRBV4-1 and TRBJ2-6; TRBD1 agrees at 8 bases. The germline V gene encodes CDR1 MGHRA and CDR2 YSYEKL. CDR3 length: 17 residues. Trimming cost V 4 bases and J 0 bases; bases outside gene matches: 5. CDR3 amino acids: CASSRGQGGSGANVLTF. As DNA, the CDR3 is TGCGCCAGCAGCCGAGGACAGGGCGGCTCTGGGGCCAACGTCCTGACTTTC.

The chain joins TRBV5-1 to TRBJ2-2, with TRBD2 matching 11 bases. Germline V gene lookup returns CDR1 SGHRS and CDR2 YFSETQ. V gave up 4 bases and J gave up 5 bases; unmatched junction bases: 7. The CDR3 runs to 16 residues. As DNA, the CDR3 is TGCGCCAGCAGCCCTCTGGGACTAGCGGTAACCGGGGAGCTGTTTTTT. Its protein is CASSPLGLAVTGELFF. Supplemented by reference TRBV5-1 and TRBJ2-2, the full variable domain reads KAGVTQTPRYLIKTRGQQVTLSCSPISGHRSVSWYQQTPGQGLQFLFEYFSETQRNKGNFPGRFSGRQFSNSRSEMNVSTLELGDSALYLCASSPLGLAVTGELFFGEGSRLTVL.

The V gene is TRBV30, the J gene TRBJ2-7, with 8 nucleotides matching TRBD2. With 2 bases clipped from V and 2 bases from J, the junction kept 8 bases outside the gene matches. The CDR3 totals 15 residues. Looked up from germline, CDR1 is GTSNPN and CDR2 is SVGIG (reference sequence). The DNA of the CDR3 is TGTGCCTGGAGTCCCCCGGGGGGGCGCGCCTACGAGCAGTACTTC. The encoded protein is CAWSPPGGRAYEQYF.

This clone has a single count. The chain couples TRBV2 to TRBJ2-2; D possibly corresponds to TRBD1 (6 bases). V was pared by 7 bases and J by 6 bases, with 18 bases between. Germline V gives CDR1 SNHLY, CDR2 FYNNEI. The CDR3 has 15 residues. The CDR3 coding sequence is TGTGCCAGCAAGGACGCTCCAGGGGTTCCCGGGGAGCTGTTTTTT. As protein: CASKDAPGVPGELFF. Filled out from reference TRBV2 and TRBJ2-2, the complete variable domain reads EPEVTQTPSHQVTQMGQEVILRCVPISNHLYFYWYRQILGQKVEFLVSFYNNEISEKSEIFDDQFSVERPDGSNFTLKIRSTKLEDSAMYFCASKDAPGVPGELFFGEGSRLTVL.

The chain uses TRBV10-1 and TRBJ1-1; D unresolved. CDR3 length: 13 residues. V was shortened by 6 bases and J by 2 bases, with 10 bases between the two germline ends. In germline, CDR1 is WNHNN, CDR2 SYGVQD (reference sequence). The CDR3 sequence is CASSAQINTEAFF. CDR3 bases: TGCGCCAGCAGCGCCCAAATCAACACTGAAGCTTTCTTT.

The gene calls are TRBV2 and TRBJ2-1; possibly TRBD1 or TRBD2 for D (5 bases each). The CDR3 extends over 15 amino acids. Germline lookup yields CDR1 SNHLY and CDR2 FYNNEI. V lost 5 bases and J lost 9, with 20 bases in between. The CDR3 is CASSPLVPGAGEQFF. The CDR3 DNA sequence: TGTGCCAGCAGTCCCCTGGTACCCGGGGCCGGTGAGCAGTTCTTC.

The chain couples TRBV29-1 to TRBJ2-1; weak D call: TRBD2 (5 bases). V lost 0 bases to trimming and J lost 6 bases, with 12 bases between them. There are 14 residues in the CDR3. CDR1 is SQVTM and CDR2 is ANQGSEA in the germline V gene. CDR3 DNA: TGCAGCGTTGAAGAACTAGGGAAGTTCAATGAGCAGTTCTTC. It specifies CSVEELGKFNEQFF.

The genes are TRBV5-4 and TRBJ2-2; 10 bases agree with TRBD1. The CDR3 extends over 16 amino acids. Germline V lookup: CDR1 SGHNT, CDR2 YYREEE (reference sequence). The trim removed 4 bases at V and 4 bases at J, leaving 7 bases unmatched. CDR3 in amino acids: CASSTGQGIPTGELFF. CDR3 in DNA: TGTGCCAGCAGCACGGGACAGGGGATCCCCACCGGGGAGCTGTTTTTT.

V is TRBV6-1 and J is TRBJ1-6, with TRBD1 matching 9 bases. The CDR3 totals 14 residues. After removal of 8 bases from V and 6 bases from J, the junction contained 5 bases not matched to a gene. Looked up from germline, CDR1 is MNHNS and CDR2 is SASEGT. This CDR3 is CASLRDRVNSPLHF. DNA of the CDR3: TGTGCCAGCCTGAGGGACAGGGTTAATTCACCCCTCCACTTT.

The chain carries TRBV27 and TRBJ2-7; the match to TRBD2 covers 14 bases. With V trimmed by 5 bases and J by 6 bases, 3 bases remained unmatched. The CDR3 contains 14 residues. Germline CDR1 is MNHEY and CDR2 is SMNVEV (reference sequence). The CDR3 nucleotides are TGTGCCAGCAGTCCGGGACTAGCGGGAGTCGAGCAGTACTTC. It yields the protein CASSPGLAGVEQYF.

J is TRBJ1-2 and V is TRBV4-1, with TRBD1 as a possible D gene (6 bases). Trimming cost V 1 base and J 2 bases, with 17 bases left between them. Germline CDR1 MGHRA, CDR2 YSYEKL. This CDR3 comprises 17 residues. The CDR3 sequence: CASSQGWPGAINYGYTF. The CDR3 DNA reads TGCGCCAGCAGCCAAGGGTGGCCGGGGGCAATCAACTATGGCTACACCTTC.

The rearrangement uses TRBV25-1 and TRBJ1-2, with no clear D. The germline gives CDR1 MGHDK, CDR2 SYGVNS. This CDR3 is 13 amino acids long. The V end lost 4 bases, the J end lost 8 bases, and 14 bases lay between the germline ends. This chain's CDR3 is CASSASPGWGYTF. As DNA, the CDR3 is TGTGCCAGCAGTGCCAGCCCCGGTTGGGGCTACACCTTC.

The chain combines TRBV30 with TRBJ1-6; D gene uncertain. CDR1 is GTSNPN and CDR2 is SVGIG in the germline V gene (reference sequence). CDR3 length: 17 residues. V was clipped by 0 bases and J by 1 base, with 13 bases between them. The CDR3 spells CAWSVPLWESYNSPLHF. The CDR3, as DNA: TGTGCCTGGAGTGTACCTTTGTGGGAGTCCTATAATTCACCCCTCCACTTT.

CDR3 loop: CASSSFGGSNYGYTF. Written as DNA, the CDR3 is TGCGCCAGCAGCTCCTTTGGGGGGTCCAACTATGGCTACACCTTC. The V gene is TRBV5-1, the J gene TRBJ1-2, with a tentative D call TRBD1 (5 bases). V was shortened by 3 bases and J by 2 bases, with 14 bases between the two germline ends. The CDR3 is 15 residues long. Per germline, CDR1 SGHRS and CDR2 YFSETQ.

V usage is TRBV10-3 and J usage is TRBJ2-2; the D is unclear. Between the trimmed V and J ends, which lost 11 bases and 3 bases, there was a span of 7 bases. The germline CDR1 and CDR2 sequences are ENHRY and SYGVKD. This CDR3 is built from 11 residues. For the CDR3, the DNA is TGTGCCGTAAGATACACCGGGGAGCTGTTTTTT. Protein: CAVRYTGELFF.

V usage is TRBV5-4 and J usage is TRBJ1-1; perhaps TRBD1 as D (6 bases). Germline CDR1 SGHNT, CDR2 YYREEE (reference sequence). The germline V and J ends were trimmed by 5 bases and 1 base, with 12 bases remaining between them. The CDR3 sequence is 14 residues long. DNA for the CDR3: TGTGCCAGCAGGAGGGACACAGGGAACACTGAAGCTTTCTTT. Encoded protein: CASRRDTGNTEAFF. Combining the CDR3 with reference TRBV5-4 and TRBJ1-1 gives the whole variable domain ETGVTQSPTHLIKTRGQQVTLRCSSQSGHNTVSWYQQALGQGPQFIFQYYREEENGRGNFPPRFSGLQFPNYSSELNVNALELDDSALYLCASRRDTGNTEAFFGQGTRLTVV.

This chain joins TRBV5-4 and TRBJ1-4, with TRBD1 as a possible D gene (5 bases). Germline V gives CDR1 SGHNT, CDR2 YYREEE (reference sequence). The CDR3 covers 16 residues. Deletions cut 0 bases from V and 4 bases from J, with 13 bases between. Written as DNA, the CDR3 is TGTGCCAGCAGCTTGGGGGGCGGGCAGATTAATGAAAAACTGTTTTTT. Amino acid sequence: CASSLGGGQINEKLFF.

This clone was counted once. V gene TRBV27 combines with J gene TRBJ1-5; no reliable D call. Germline V gene data show CDR1 as MNHEY and CDR2 as SMNVEV (reference sequence). The CDR3 loop spans 13 amino acids. Trimming took 7 bases from V and 4 from J, leaving 11 bases between them. The DNA for the CDR3 is TGTGCCAGCAATCACGGACCTAATCAGCCCCAGCATTTT. Translating gives CASNHGPNQPQHF.